This T cell receptor beta chain was obtained from a study of blood T cell repertoires in COVID-19. Study-level background: Spain, Italy and the United States supplied samples that represented acute and convalescent COVID-19. The cDNA or gDNA used as material had been derived from T cells, B-cell-depleted T cells, or PBMCs.

In the original workflow: The authors estimated nucleated cell counts from reference gene primer amplification. The protocol was immunoSEQ multiplex PCR, while the TCRdb copy is restricted to in-frame clones and leaves out a portion. That table furnishes V, J and clone size, whereas the DNA furnished D and trimming. The sample contains approximately 62,000 clones, about 90% of which appear only once. This clonotype was sampled from a human donor with active COVID-19. The donor label of this sample is uncertain. The sequencing input was peripheral blood.

The CDR3 DNA is TGTGCCACCAGCAGAGACCTCCCTAGCGGAGAGCAGTTCTTC. Its translation: CATSRDLPSGEQFF. The V and J genes are TRBV15 and TRBJ2-1; 7 bases line up with TRBD2. The CDR3 sequence is 14 residues long. Germline V gene data show CDR1 as LNHNV and CDR2 as YYDKDF (reference sequence). After removal of 0 bases from V and 10 bases from J, the junction contained 6 bases not matched to a gene.